This T cell receptor (beta chain) was identified in a study of cytomegalovirus exposure and HLA in healthy donors. The germline V gene has CDR1 SGHRS and CDR2 YFSETQ. There are 18 residues in the CDR3. J gave up 3 bases and V 3 bases, and 11 bases lay outside the gene matches. The PCR ran on 60 Vbeta and 13 Jbeta primers. Produced via immunoSEQ multiplex PCR; TCRdb's table is partial and in-frame only. The repertoire holds around 140,000 clones, with roughly three quarters as singletons. What was sequenced was PBMCs. This TCR was recovered from a woman in her sixties or seventies in good health and CMV-seronegative. The chain employs TRBV5-1 and TRBJ2-1; 11 positions match TRBD2. The CDR3 nucleotides are TGCGCCAGCAGCTACCGACGGGGACTAGCGGACTTCTACAATGAGCAGTTCTTC. Translated, it gives CASSYRRGLADFYNEQFF.